Each of the 9 T cell receptor beta chains below was sequenced from the same sample in a study of OX40 agonist ivuxolimab in advanced cancers. Profiled with immunoSEQ multiplex PCR; TCRdb holds only in-frame clones, not every one. The table lists 55,000 to 75,000 clones, over 75% of them singletons, with under 9.5% in the top ten. This specimen consisted of CD4+ or CD8+ T cells sorted from blood, obtained in a trial of the OX40 agonist ivuxolimab. All receptors derive from an adult with an advanced solid tumor such as melanoma, head and neck, liver or kidney cancer.

The chain combines TRBV2 with TRBJ2-1, with 9 bases lining up with TRBD1. The CDR3 has 15 amino acids. The germline V gene encodes CDR1 SNHLY and CDR2 FYNNEI. The ends lost 6 bases at V and 6 bases at J; junction bases unmatched: 9. CDR3 residues: CASRRQGDYGNEQFF. In DNA, the CDR3 is TGTGCCAGCAGGAGACAGGGGGATTATGGCAATGAGCAGTTCTTC.

The rearrangement joins TRBV27 to TRBJ2-5, with D perhaps assigned TRBD1 or TRBD2 (5 bases each). CDR1 MNHEY and CDR2 SMNVEV come from the germline V gene (reference sequence). The CDR3 totals 13 residues. V was clipped by 8 bases and J by 6 bases, with 16 bases between them. CDR3 DNA sequence: TGTGCCAGCGGAGCTCGTGAGGGGAAGACCCAGTACTTC. It is translated as CASGAREGKTQYF.

The CDR3 loop is CASSSSGTSGMRELFF. The DNA of the CDR3 is TGTGCCAGCAGTTCATCCGGGACTAGCGGGATGAGGGAGCTGTTTTTT. The chain recombines TRBV28 with TRBJ2-2; TRBD2 agrees at 13 bases. Trimming at V came to 4 bases and at J to 9 bases, leaving 8 bases not matched to a gene. CDR1 is MDHEN and CDR2 is SYDVKM in the germline V gene. The CDR3 is 16 amino acids.

Details on this clone: An end of the junction differs from the germline gene, which may be a read error. The chain joins TRBV6-1 to TRBJ2-7; 10 positions match TRBD2. This CDR3 is built from 14 residues. CDR1 is MNHNS, CDR2 SASEGT, per germline. The DNA of the CDR3 is TGTGCCAGCAGAGAAGCGGGAGGGTCCCACGAGCAGTACTTC. It encodes CASREAGGSHEQYF.

The gene calls are TRBV27 and TRBJ1-6, with D unresolved. The CDR3 contains 17 residues. The germline V gene encodes CDR1 MNHEY and CDR2 SMNVEV (reference sequence). The germline V and J ends were trimmed by 5 bases and 5 bases, with 19 bases remaining between them. The DNA of the CDR3 is TGTGCCAGCAGTCTAGGCAGTATGGGAGGGCATAATTCACCCCTCCACTTT. Its translation: CASSLGSMGGHNSPLHF.

The chain uses TRBV28 and TRBJ1-2; possible D gene TRBD1, 6 bases. V was cut by 5 bases and J by 5 bases, with 9 bases left in between. Germline assignment: CDR1 MDHEN and CDR2 SYDVKM. The CDR3 runs 12 residues. The CDR3 spells CASSKQGYGYTF. CDR3 coding DNA: TGTGCCAGCAGTAAGCAGGGGTATGGCTACACCTTC.

V usage is TRBV4-1 and J usage is TRBJ1-3; D unclear. The CDR3 has 15 amino acids. Germline V gene data show CDR1 as MGHRA and CDR2 as YSYEKL. Trimming left V 5 bases short and J 4 bases short, with 15 bases between. In nucleotides, the CDR3 is TGCGCCAGCAGCGAGGAGTTTTGGCTCGGAAACACCATATATTTT. This gives the protein CASSEEFWLGNTIYF.

This clone has only one observation. The gene calls are TRBV5-6 and TRBJ1-4; a weak D match, TRBD1 (5 bases). Between the trimmed V and J ends, which lost 2 bases and 3 bases, there was a span of 8 bases. CDR3 size: 14 residues. The germline CDR1 and CDR2 sequences are SGHDT and YYEEEE. The DNA for the CDR3 is TGTGCCAGCAGCTTAGGGACGCCTAATGAAAAACTGTTTTTT. Its protein is CASSLGTPNEKLFF.

The chain employs TRBV20-1 and TRBJ1-1; no clear D. The CDR3 has 11 residues. Trimming pared 7 bases from V and 8 bases from J, leaving 14 bases between. Germline V gives CDR1 DFQATT, CDR2 SNEGSKA (reference sequence). CDR3 bases: TGCAGTGTGGATGGGGTAAAGGAAGCTTTCTTT. It translates to CSVDGVKEAFF.